Sequencing of this TCR beta chain was carried out in a study of T cells in women clearing cervical HPV infection. TCRdb keeps only in-frame clones here, not all; method: immunoSEQ multiplex PCR. The table lists tens of thousands of clones. Findings and caveats of the study: CIN3+ cases had significantly higher TCR repertoire richness than controls, but evenness did not differ.

As concerns this clone: Its antigen remains unidentified. The CDR3 end lies 3 residues beyond the end of the read and is filled in from the germline J gene.

Germline V CDR1 and CDR2: SGHRS, YFSETQ. The length of the CDR3 is 14 residues. Sequencing used blood buffy coat. V usage is TRBV5-1 and J usage is TRBJ1-2; D gene unclear. This receptor was obtained from a woman between 18 and 75 years old with a cervical HPV16 infection that either progressed to CIN3+ or cleared (not recorded which). The CDR3 spells CASSFEGRGETYTF. The CDR3 DNA, read in part, is TGCGCCAGCAGCTTTGAGGGCAGAGGCGAGACC. The whole variable domain, filled in from reference TRBV5-1 and TRBJ1-2, reads KAGVTQTPRYLIKTRGQQVTLSCSPISGHRSVSWYQQTPGQGLQFLFEYFSETQRNKGNFPGRFSGRQFSNSRSEMNVSTLELGDSALYLCASSFEGRGETYTFGSGTRLTVV.